This TCR beta chain was obtained from a study of cytomegalovirus exposure and HLA in healthy donors. The method was immunoSEQ multiplex PCR; TCRdb's version includes in-frame clones alone and lacks a portion of them. The table has some 190,000 clones, roughly 86% seen once. Donors came from a validation cohort of 95 to 150 subjects, distinct from the first 666-subject cohort. The CDR3 has 15 amino acids. Germline assignment: CDR1 SGHDN and CDR2 FVKESK. V gave up 5 bases and J gave up 1 base; unmatched junction bases: 4. This clone has a handful of counts. The sequence was obtained from a young man in good health and CMV-seropositive. V gene TRBV14 combines with J gene TRBJ2-7, with 11 nucleotides matching TRBD1. Sequencing used PBMCs. CDR3 sequence reads: CASSEGTGGSYEQYF. The CDR3 bases are TGTGCCAGCAGCGAAGGGACAGGGGGTTCCTACGAGCAGTACTTC.